This passage covers 22 T cell receptor beta chains from one sample sequenced in a study of Graves' ophthalmopathy and Graves' hyperthyroidism. Amplified TCR beta CDR3 regions were obtained using RNA transcripts as template. HTBI primers primed a first-round RT-PCR, and a second-round multiplex PCR followed. TCRdb redid the calling of the multiplex PCR reads with MiXCR, one entry per CDR3 protein. The sample yields 650,000 to 800,000 distinct CDR3 sequences, about 40% seen once. The source material was peripheral blood. Source of these receptors: an adult man with Graves' ophthalmopathy.

The chain carries TRBV24-1 and TRBJ2-5; maybe TRBD2 (5 bases). The CDR3 extends over 17 amino acids. Per the germline V gene, CDR1 is KGHDR and CDR2 is SFDVKD. V lost 5 bases and J lost 7, with 25 bases in between. DNA of the CDR3: TGTGCCACCAGTGGACGGGCGAACACCGGGGAGCTGGGGACCCAGTACTTC. This codes for CATSGRANTGELGTQYF.

This clonotype turned up a few times. The CDR3 DNA reads TGTGCCTGGAGTGTACTGGGACAGACTAACTATGGCTACACCTTC. Its translation is CAWSVLGQTNYGYTF. The chain combines TRBV9 with TRBJ1-2; TRBD1 matches at 7 bases. In germline, CDR1 is SGDLS, CDR2 YYNGEE. Trimming took 10 bases from V and 0 from J; bases not matched to a gene: 12. The CDR3 sequence is 15 residues long.

About this clonotype: The final CDR3 position lacks the conserved phenylalanine or tryptophan, pointing to a likely read error. The DNA is left out, because the CDR3 cannot be placed on it with certainty; the CDR3 is given as TCRdb lists it. This chain uses TRBV5-1 with TRBJ1-5; TRBD1 reflects the table's D call only, with no check against the DNA. CDR1 is SGHRS and CDR2 is YFSETQ in the germline V gene. The CDR3 comprises 8 residues, both ends counted. CDR3 amino acids: CAISRDRP.

The V gene is TRBV10-3, the J gene TRBJ1-1; 7 nucleotides match TRBD1. The germline gives CDR1 ENHRY, CDR2 SYGVKD. V gave up 6 bases and J gave up 4 bases; unmatched junction bases: 8. The CDR3 sequence is 14 residues long. The CDR3 DNA reads as TGTGCCATCAGCAGCGGGACAGACGTCACTGAAGCTTTCTTT. Translating it yields CAISSGTDVTEAFF.

Here the CDR3 DNA reads TGTGCCAGCAGCGTTGACGGAGGGATCTCTGGAAACACCATATATTTT. Amino acids: CASSVDGGISGNTIYF. This chain uses TRBV25-1 with TRBJ1-3; D is uncertain. This CDR3 is built from 16 residues. Germline CDR1 is MGHDK and CDR2 is SYGVNS. V was pared by 6 bases and J by 0 bases, with 15 bases between.

This clonotype was observed a single time. The gene calls are TRBV10-3 and TRBJ1-2, with TRBD1 as a possible D gene (5 bases). The CDR3 runs to 15 residues. V was trimmed by 4 bases and J by 6 bases, leaving 18 bases between them. Germline CDR1 is ENHRY and CDR2 is SYGVKD. CDR3 coding DNA: TGTGCCATCAGTGCATTTCGTTTAGGGGAAGATGGCTACACCTTC. It yields the protein CAISAFRLGEDGYTF.

This clonotype occurred many times. The V gene is TRBV7-9, the J gene TRBJ2-7; D gene unclear. The ends were cut back, 5 bases at V and 3 bases at J, with 11 bases in the middle. The CDR3 loop spans 13 amino acids. Germline V CDR1 and CDR2: SEHNR, FQNEAQ (reference sequence). CDR3 loop: CASSLPSDYEQYF. The CDR3 coding sequence is TGTGCCAGCAGCCTCCCGTCTGACTACGAGCAGTACTTC.

The chain carries TRBV29-1 and TRBJ2-7; 10 bases match TRBD1. V shed 5 bases and J 3 bases; nucleotides not matched to a gene: 19. Per the germline V gene, CDR1 is SQVTM and CDR2 is ANQGSEA. The CDR3 sequence is 18 residues long. This CDR3 is CSVHIPGQGTGSLYEQYF. The CDR3 DNA reads TGCAGCGTTCATATCCCGGGACAGGGGACAGGGTCCCTCTACGAGCAGTACTTC.

V gene TRBV2 combines with J gene TRBJ1-2; perhaps TRBD1 as D (5 bases). Looked up from germline, CDR1 is SNHLY and CDR2 is FYNNEI. V was cut by 4 bases and J by 12 bases, with 15 bases left in between. The CDR3 loop spans 12 amino acids. The CDR3 spells CASSAAGPGNTF. Here the CDR3 DNA reads TGTGCCAGCAGTGCGGCAGGGCCTGGAAACACCTTC.

On this clonotype: A much larger clone lies a single base off, so this may be a read error. The V gene is TRBV2, the J gene TRBJ1-5; 9 nucleotides match TRBD1. The length of the CDR3 is 15 residues. J lost 4 bases, V lost 3 bases, and 4 bases had no gene match. CDR1 SNHLY and CDR2 FYNNEI come from the germline V gene. CDR3 coding DNA: TGTGCCAGCAGTGACCCCGGACAGGGGAATCAGCCCCAGCATTTT. Translation: CASSDPGQGNQPQHF.

The CDR3 sequence: CASSQDWGKLFF. DNA for the CDR3: TGTGCCAGCAGCCAAGATTGGGGCAAACTGTTTTTT. J is TRBJ1-4 and V is TRBV7-2; weak D call: TRBD1 (5 bases). V gave up 5 bases and J gave up 11 bases, with 12 bases separating them. The germline gives CDR1 SGHTA, CDR2 FQGNSA. The CDR3 extends over 12 amino acids.

With respect to this clonotype: The conserved closing phenylalanine or tryptophan is absent in this CDR3, likely reflecting a read error. The chain has TRBV7-8 and TRBJ1-5; no clear D. The V end lost 3 bases, the J end lost 0 bases, and 12 bases lay between the germline ends. CDR3 length: 16 amino acids. The V gene's germline CDR1 is SGHVS and CDR2 FQNEAQ. The CDR3 DNA reads as TGTGCCAGCAGCTTGGCAACGGTTTATAGCAATCAGCCCCAGCATCTT. Translating it yields CASSLATVYSNQPQHL.

This clonotype has a count of ten or more. The V call is TRBV19, the J call TRBJ2-5, with TRBD2 matching over 7 bases. The CDR3 is 15 residues long. Germline V gives CDR1 LNHDA, CDR2 SQIVND (reference sequence). Trimming cost V 4 bases and J 0 bases; bases outside gene matches: 5. The chain's CDR3 is CASSKVGGYQETQYF. CDR3 nucleotides: TGTGCCAGTAGTAAGGTCGGGGGGTACCAAGAGACCCAGTACTTC.

This clonotype showed up just a few times. The V call is TRBV10-3, the J call TRBJ1-1, with D uncertain. The CDR3 length is 12 residues. V shed 10 bases and J shed 6 bases, with 15 bases lying between them. CDR1 is ENHRY, CDR2 SYGVKD, per germline. This chain's CDR3 is CASSRHGAEAFF. In DNA, the CDR3 is TGTGCCAGCAGCCGCCATGGGGCTGAAGCTTTCTTT.

The chain couples TRBV15 to TRBJ2-5; D remains unclear. CDR3 length equals 13 residues. Trimming took off 2 bases at V and 1 base at J, with 5 bases between the two ends. Germline V gene sequence: CDR1 LNHNV, CDR2 YYDKDF (reference sequence). The CDR3 coding sequence is TGTGCCACCAGCAGAAGGACCCAAGAGACCCAGTACTTC. This encodes CATSRRTQETQYF.

This clonotype was seen more than once but under ten times. The V and J genes are TRBV5-1 and TRBJ1-1; the match to TRBD1 covers 7 bases. This CDR3 has 15 amino acids. V gave up 3 bases and J gave up 1 base; unmatched junction bases: 6. The germline CDR1 and CDR2 sequences are SGHRS and YFSETQ. CDR3 coding DNA: TGCGCCAGCAGCTCGGGACAGAACTCGAACACTGAAGCTTTCTTT. It is translated as CASSSGQNSNTEAFF.

V and J are TRBV19 and TRBJ2-7; no clear D gene. CDR1 is LNHDA and CDR2 is SQIVND in the germline V gene (reference sequence). CDR3 size: 15 residues. V was shortened by 3 bases and J by 2 bases, with 14 bases between the two germline ends. CDR3 DNA: TGTGCCAGTAGTATTGGGCCAGTGCGAACCTACGAGCAGTACTTC. It translates to CASSIGPVRTYEQYF.

Ten or more counts support this clonotype. V usage is TRBV7-9 and J usage is TRBJ1-1; possibly TRBD1 for D (5 bases). V lost 6 bases and J lost 8, with 16 bases in between. The CDR3 consists of 13 residues. From germline, CDR1 is SEHNR and CDR2 FQNEAQ (reference sequence). The CDR3 sequence is CASRPPLRDEAFF. DNA for the CDR3: TGTGCCAGCAGGCCACCACTCCGGGACGAAGCTTTCTTT.

Ten or more counts support this clonotype. The chain joins TRBV9 to TRBJ1-6; 7 bases align to TRBD1. CDR1 SGDLS and CDR2 YYNGEE come from the germline V gene. V gave up 4 bases and J gave up 0 bases; unmatched junction bases: 4. The CDR3 is 16 residues long. The CDR3 DNA is TGTGCCAGCAGCTACAGGGGAAGCTCCTATAATTCACCCCTCCACTTT. Translated, it gives CASSYRGSSYNSPLHF.

This chain's CDR3 is CSARGQSEKLFF. DNA for the CDR3: TGCAGTGCGCGGGGACAGTCTGAAAAACTGTTTTTT. V and J are TRBV20-1 and TRBJ1-4, with 7 positions matching TRBD1. V trimming: 6 bases; J trimming: 7 bases; junction bases outside the gene matches: 5. Looked up from germline, CDR1 is DFQATT and CDR2 is SNEGSKA (reference sequence). CDR3 length: 12 amino acids.

As DNA, the CDR3 is TGCAGCGTTGATGGGCTAGCGGGAGTCGGCTACACCTTC. Its protein product is CSVDGLAGVGYTF. The rearrangement links TRBV29-1 to TRBJ1-2; D uncertain. Germline V gives CDR1 SQVTM, CDR2 ANQGSEA. V lost 3 bases, J lost 8 bases, and 16 bases lay in between. The CDR3 is 13 amino acids.

Details on this clonotype: A much more abundant neighbour one base away suggests this may be a read error. The chain carries TRBV19 and TRBJ1-6; 8 bases fit TRBD1. Per germline, CDR1 LNHDA and CDR2 SQIVND (reference sequence). The CDR3 covers 15 residues. CDR3 residues: CAGSIQGAENSPLHF. CDR3 sequence (DNA): TGTGCCGGTAGTATCCAGGGGGCTGAGAATTCACCCCTCCACTTT.